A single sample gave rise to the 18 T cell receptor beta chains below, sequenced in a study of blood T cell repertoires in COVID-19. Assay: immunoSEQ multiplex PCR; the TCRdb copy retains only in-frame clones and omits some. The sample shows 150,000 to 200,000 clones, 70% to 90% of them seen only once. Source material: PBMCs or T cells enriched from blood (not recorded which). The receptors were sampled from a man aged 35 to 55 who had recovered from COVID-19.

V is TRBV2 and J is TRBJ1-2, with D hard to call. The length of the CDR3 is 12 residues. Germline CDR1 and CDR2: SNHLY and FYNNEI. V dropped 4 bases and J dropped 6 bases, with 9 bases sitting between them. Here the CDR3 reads CASSGERDGYTF. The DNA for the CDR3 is TGTGCCAGCAGTGGGGAGAGAGATGGCTACACCTTC.

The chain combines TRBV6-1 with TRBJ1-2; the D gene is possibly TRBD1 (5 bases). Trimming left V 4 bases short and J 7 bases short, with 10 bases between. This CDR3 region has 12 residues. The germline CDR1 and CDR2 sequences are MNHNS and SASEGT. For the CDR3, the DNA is TGTGCCAGCAGTGCCCAGGGTCCTGGCTACACCTTC. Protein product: CASSAQGPGYTF.

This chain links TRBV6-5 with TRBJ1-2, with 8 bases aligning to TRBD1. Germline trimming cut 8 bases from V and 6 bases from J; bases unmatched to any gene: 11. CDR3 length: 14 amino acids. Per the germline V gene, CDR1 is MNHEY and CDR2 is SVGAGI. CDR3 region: CASRGQGQGDGYTF. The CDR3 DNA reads TGTGCCAGCCGAGGCCAAGGACAGGGAGATGGCTACACCTTC.

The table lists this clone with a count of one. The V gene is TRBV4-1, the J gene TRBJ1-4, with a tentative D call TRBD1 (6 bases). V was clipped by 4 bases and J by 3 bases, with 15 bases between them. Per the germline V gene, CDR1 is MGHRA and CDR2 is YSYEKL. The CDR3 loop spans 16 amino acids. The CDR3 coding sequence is TGCGCCAGCAGCCGAGAGGGGGGAGGACCTAATGAAAAACTGTTTTTT. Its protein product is CASSREGGGPNEKLFF.

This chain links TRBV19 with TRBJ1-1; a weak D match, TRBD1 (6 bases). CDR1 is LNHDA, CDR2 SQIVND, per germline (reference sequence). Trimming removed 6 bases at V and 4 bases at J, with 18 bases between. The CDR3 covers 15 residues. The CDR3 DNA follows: TGTGCCAGTAGAGCATGGGGGGGCGGAGGCACTGAAGCTTTCTTT. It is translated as CASRAWGGGGTEAFF. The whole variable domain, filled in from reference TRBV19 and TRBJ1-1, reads DGGITQSPKYLFRKEGQNVTLSCEQNLNHDAMYWYRQDPGQGLRLIYYSQIVNDFQKGDIAEGYSVSREKKESFPLTVTSAQKNPTAFYLCASRAWGGGGTEAFFGQGTRLTVV.

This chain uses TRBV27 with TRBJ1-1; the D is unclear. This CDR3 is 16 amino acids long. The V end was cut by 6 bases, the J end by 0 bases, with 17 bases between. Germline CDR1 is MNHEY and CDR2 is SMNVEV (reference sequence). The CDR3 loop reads CASSFSPAGLNTEAFF. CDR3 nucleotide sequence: TGTGCCAGCAGCTTTTCTCCGGCAGGTTTGAACACTGAAGCTTTCTTT.

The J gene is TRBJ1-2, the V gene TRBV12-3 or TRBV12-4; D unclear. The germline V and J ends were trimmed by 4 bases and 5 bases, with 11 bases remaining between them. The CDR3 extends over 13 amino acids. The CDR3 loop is CASSSSAGYGYTF. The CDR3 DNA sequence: TGTGCCAGCAGTTCATCTGCGGGGTATGGCTACACCTTC.

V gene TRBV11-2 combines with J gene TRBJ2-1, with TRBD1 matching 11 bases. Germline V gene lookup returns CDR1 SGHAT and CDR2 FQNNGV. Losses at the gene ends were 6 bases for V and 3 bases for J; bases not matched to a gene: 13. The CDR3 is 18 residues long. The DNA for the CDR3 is TGTGCCAGCAGGCGGACAGGGGGCTCAAGAAGATTCTACAATGAGCAGTTCTTC. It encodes CASRRTGGSRRFYNEQFF.

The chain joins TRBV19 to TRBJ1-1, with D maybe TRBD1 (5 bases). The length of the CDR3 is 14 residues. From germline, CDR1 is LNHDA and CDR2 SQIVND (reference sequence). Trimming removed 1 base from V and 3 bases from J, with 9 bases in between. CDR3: CASSIALTDTEAFF. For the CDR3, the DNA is TGTGCCAGTAGTATAGCCCTGACAGACACTGAAGCTTTCTTT.

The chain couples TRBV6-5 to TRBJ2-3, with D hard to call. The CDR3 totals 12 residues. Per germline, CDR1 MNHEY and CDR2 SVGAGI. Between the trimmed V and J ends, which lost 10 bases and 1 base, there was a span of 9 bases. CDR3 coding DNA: TGTGCCACCCATCGGGGCACAGATACGCAGTATTTT. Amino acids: CATHRGTDTQYF.

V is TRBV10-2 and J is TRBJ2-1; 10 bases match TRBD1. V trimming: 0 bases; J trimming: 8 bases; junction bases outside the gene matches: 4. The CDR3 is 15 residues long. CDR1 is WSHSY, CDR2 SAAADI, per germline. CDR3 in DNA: TGCGCCAGCAGTGAGTCACCGGACAGGGGGGATGAGCAGTTCTTC. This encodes CASSESPDRGDEQFF.

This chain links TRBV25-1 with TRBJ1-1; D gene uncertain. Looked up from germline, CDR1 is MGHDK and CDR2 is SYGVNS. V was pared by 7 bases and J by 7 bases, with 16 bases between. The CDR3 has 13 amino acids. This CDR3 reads CASIPSGWNEAFF. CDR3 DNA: TGTGCCAGCATCCCTTCGGGGTGGAATGAAGCTTTCTTT.

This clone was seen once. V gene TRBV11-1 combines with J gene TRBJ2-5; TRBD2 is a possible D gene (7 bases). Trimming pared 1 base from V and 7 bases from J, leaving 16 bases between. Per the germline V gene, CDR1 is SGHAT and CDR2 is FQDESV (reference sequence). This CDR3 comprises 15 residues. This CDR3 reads CASSLGAGADGTQYF. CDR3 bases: TGTGCCAGCAGCTTAGGTGCGGGGGCTGACGGGACCCAGTACTTC. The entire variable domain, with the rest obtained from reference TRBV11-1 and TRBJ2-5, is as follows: EAEVAQSPRYKITEKSQAVAFWCDPISGHATLYWYRQILGQGPELLVQFQDESVVDDSQLPKDRFSAERLKGVDSTLKIQPAELGDSAMYLCASSLGAGADGTQYFGPGTRLLVL.

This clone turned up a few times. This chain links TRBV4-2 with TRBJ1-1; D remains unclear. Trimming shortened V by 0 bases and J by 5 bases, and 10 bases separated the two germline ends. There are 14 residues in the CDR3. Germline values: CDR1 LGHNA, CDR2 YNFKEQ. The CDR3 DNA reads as TGTGCCAGCAGCCAAGACGGGTTCCGGACTGAAGCTTTCTTT. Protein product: CASSQDGFRTEAFF.

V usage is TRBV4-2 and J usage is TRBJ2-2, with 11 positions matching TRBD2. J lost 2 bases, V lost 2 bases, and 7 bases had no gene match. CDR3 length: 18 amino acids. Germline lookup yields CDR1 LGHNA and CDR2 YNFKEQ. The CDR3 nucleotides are TGTGCCAGCAGCCAAATCCCGGGACTAGCGGACAACACCGGGGAGCTGTTTTTT. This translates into CASSQIPGLADNTGELFF.

The CDR3 here is CAWKPRDRVSPLHF. CDR3 sequence (DNA): TGTGCCTGGAAACCGCGGGACAGGGTTTCACCCCTCCACTTT. The chain couples TRBV30 to TRBJ1-6; 9 bases agree with TRBD1. The ends lost 4 bases at V and 9 bases at J; junction bases unmatched: 7. Germline CDR1 and CDR2: GTSNPN and SVGIG (reference sequence). The CDR3 runs to 14 residues.

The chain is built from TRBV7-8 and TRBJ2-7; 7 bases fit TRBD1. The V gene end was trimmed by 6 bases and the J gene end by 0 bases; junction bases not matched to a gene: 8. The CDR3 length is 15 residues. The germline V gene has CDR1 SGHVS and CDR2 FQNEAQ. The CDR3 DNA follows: TGTGCCAGCAGACCTCCAGGGGGACCCTCCTACGAGCAGTACTTC. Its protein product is CASRPPGGPSYEQYF.

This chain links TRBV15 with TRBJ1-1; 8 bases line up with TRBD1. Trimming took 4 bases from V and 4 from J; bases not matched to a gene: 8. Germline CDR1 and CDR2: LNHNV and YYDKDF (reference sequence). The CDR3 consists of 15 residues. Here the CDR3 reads CATSTGQGRGTEAFF. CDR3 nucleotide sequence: TGTGCCACCAGCACTGGACAGGGCCGGGGCACTGAAGCTTTCTTT.